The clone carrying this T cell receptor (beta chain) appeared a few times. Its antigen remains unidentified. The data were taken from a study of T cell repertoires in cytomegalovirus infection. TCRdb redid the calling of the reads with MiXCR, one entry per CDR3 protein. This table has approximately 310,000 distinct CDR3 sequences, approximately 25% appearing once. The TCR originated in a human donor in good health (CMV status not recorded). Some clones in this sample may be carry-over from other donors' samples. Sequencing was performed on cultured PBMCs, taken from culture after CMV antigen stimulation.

CDR3 sequence reads: CASSFGLAGGQETQYF. CDR3 bases: TGTGCCAGCAGTTTTGGTTTAGCGGGAGGGCAAGAGACCCAGTACTTC. The rearrangement joins TRBV12-3 or TRBV12-4 to TRBJ2-5; 11 bases are shared with TRBD2. J gave up 2 bases and V 3 bases, and 5 bases lay outside the gene matches. The CDR3 sequence is 16 residues long.